A single sample gave rise to the 22 T cell receptor beta chains below, sequenced in a study of blood T cells in healthy people across ages. Together with a sample-barcoded 5' primer, a J-beta primer mix was included in a second PCR lasting about 7 to 12 cycles. TCRdb redid the calling of the 5' RACE reads with MiXCR, one entry per CDR3 protein. The table records around 800,000 distinct CDR3 sequences, less than 70% of them present only once. The sample comprised blood. The receptors were sampled from an elderly man in good health.

V and J are TRBV6-2 or TRBV6-3 and TRBJ2-2; TRBD1 might be the D (6 bases). This CDR3 comprises 14 residues. The germline V gene encodes CDR1 MNHEY and CDR2 SVGEGT. Trimming pared 6 bases from V and 7 bases from J, leaving 15 bases between. CDR3 nucleotide sequence: TGTGCCAGCAGACGGGACAACAATATCGGGGAGCTGTTTTTT. It is translated as CASRRDNNIGELFF.

This clonotype appeared once. One junction end disagrees with the germline gene, perhaps due to a read error. V is TRBV12-3 or TRBV12-4 and J is TRBJ2-7; D tentatively fits TRBD1 or TRBD2 (6 bases each). CDR3 length equals 14 residues. CDR3 sequence reads: CACSLGGRGSEQYF. CDR3 DNA: TGTGCCTGCAGTCTCGGGGGCAGGGGATCCGAGCAGTACTTC.

This clonotype has a single count. The rearrangement uses TRBV30 and TRBJ2-4; TRBD1 is a possible D gene (7 bases). The CDR3 runs to 16 residues. CDR1 and CDR2 from the germline V gene are GTSNPN and SVGIG (reference sequence). V was cut by 3 bases and J by 13 bases, with 28 bases left in between. The DNA for the CDR3 is TGTGCCTGGAGGAGTTCACAGGGGAGGCTAGGCGGAGGGCAGTACTTC. The encoded protein is CAWRSSQGRLGGGQYF.

This clonotype was detected only once. J is TRBJ1-1 and V is TRBV27, with 8 bases aligning to TRBD1. Germline V gene sequence: CDR1 MNHEY, CDR2 SMNVEV (reference sequence). This CDR3 spans 11 amino acids. V lost 8 bases, J lost 6 bases, and 2 bases stayed unmatched. The CDR3 is CASVQGAEAFF. CDR3 in DNA: TGTGCCAGCGTACAGGGGGCTGAAGCTTTCTTT.

This clonotype was recorded a few times. The chain joins TRBV20-1 to TRBJ2-5; 11 nucleotides align to TRBD2. V gave up 3 bases and J gave up 1 base; unmatched junction bases: 13. The germline gives CDR1 DFQATT, CDR2 SNEGSKA (reference sequence). This CDR3 contains 18 residues. CDR3: CSASTATPSGRRQETQYF. The CDR3 nucleotides are TGCAGTGCTAGTACCGCGACCCCTAGCGGGAGGCGCCAAGAGACCCAGTACTTC.

This clonotype has more than one count but fewer than ten. The V and J genes are TRBV20-1 and TRBJ1-1; 11 bases map to TRBD1. Looked up from germline, CDR1 is DFQATT and CDR2 is SNEGSKA (reference sequence). Trimming removed 2 bases from V and 0 bases from J; junction bases left unmatched: 2. This CDR3 region has 15 residues. CDR3 in amino acids: CSARLGQGVNTEAFF. The CDR3 DNA sequence: TGCAGTGCTAGATTGGGACAGGGGGTGAACACTGAAGCTTTCTTT.

The V and J genes are TRBV3-1 and TRBJ2-1, with 8 bases fitting TRBD1. V shed 0 bases and J 7 bases; nucleotides not matched to a gene: 11. The CDR3 is 17 amino acids. Per the germline V gene, CDR1 is LGHDT and CDR2 is YNNKEL (reference sequence). The CDR3 DNA sequence: TGTGCCAGCAGCCAAGATCAATACAGGGGGTTGAGGAATGAGCAGTTCTTC. Protein product: CASSQDQYRGLRNEQFF.

The chain links TRBV27 to TRBJ2-3; D is undetermined. Germline V gene data show CDR1 as MNHEY and CDR2 as SMNVEV (reference sequence). V was pared by 3 bases and J by 14 bases, with 18 bases between. This CDR3 contains 13 residues. The CDR3 protein is CASSFGVHRYAYF. The DNA for the CDR3 is TGTGCCAGCAGTTTCGGAGTTCACAGATACGCGTATTTT.

The V gene is TRBV18, the J gene TRBJ2-3; D gene uncertain. The CDR3 has 13 amino acids. In germline, CDR1 is KGHSH, CDR2 LQKENI. Trimming left V 2 bases short and J 5 bases short, with 8 bases between. The CDR3 DNA follows: TGTGCCAGCTCACCAATCTCGGGAGATACGCAGTATTTT. Amino acid sequence: CASSPISGDTQYF.

The gene calls are TRBV10-3 and TRBJ2-1; D possibly corresponds to TRBD2 (5 bases). The germline gives CDR1 ENHRY, CDR2 SYGVKD. Trimming left V 6 bases short and J 4 bases short, with 13 bases between. This CDR3 region has 14 residues. CDR3 in amino acids: CAIRDTAEYNEQFF. The CDR3 DNA reads TGTGCCATCAGGGATACAGCGGAATACAATGAGCAGTTCTTC.

The table lists this clonotype with a few counts. The CDR3 spells CASKGLAGYEQYF. CDR3 nucleotides: TGTGCCAGCAAGGGCCTAGCGGGCTACGAGCAGTACTTC. The V call is TRBV7-9, the J call TRBJ2-4, with 8 bases fitting TRBD2. The J call may be faulty, since TRBJ2-7 better matches the DNA end. The CDR3 sequence is 13 residues long. In germline, CDR1 is SEHNR, CDR2 FQNEAQ (reference sequence).

The rearrangement links TRBV28 to TRBJ1-2; 8 bases are shared with TRBD1. Germline CDR1 and CDR2: MDHEN and SYDVKM. V lost 1 base, J lost 6 bases, and 4 bases stayed unmatched. CDR3 length: 14 amino acids. CDR3 in amino acids: CASSLLGRGHGYTF. In nucleotides, the CDR3 is TGTGCCAGCAGTTTATTAGGCAGGGGGCATGGCTACACCTTC.

This clonotype was found a few times. V usage is TRBV6-6 and J usage is TRBJ2-7, with 7 bases fitting TRBD1. CDR1 is MNHNY and CDR2 is SVGAGI in the germline V gene (reference sequence). V trimming: 5 bases; J trimming: 2 bases; junction bases outside the gene matches: 12. This CDR3 is 16 amino acids long. This chain's CDR3 is CASSTFDRVYAYEQYF. The DNA of the CDR3 is TGTGCCAGCAGTACCTTTGACAGGGTCTACGCCTACGAGCAGTACTTC.

This rearrangement joins TRBV24-1 to TRBJ1-5; no reliable D call. Looked up from germline, CDR1 is KGHDR and CDR2 is SFDVKD. Trimming took off 10 bases at V and 1 base at J, with 7 bases between the two ends. The CDR3 runs to 12 residues. The CDR3 DNA reads TGTGCCACGCGGCAGAGCAATCAGCCCCAGCATTTT. Its translation is CATRQSNQPQHF.

This chain uses TRBV19 with TRBJ1-1; D perhaps matches TRBD1 (5 bases). The CDR3 covers 15 residues. CDR1 is LNHDA, CDR2 SQIVND, per germline (reference sequence). Trimming pared 7 bases from V and 1 base from J, leaving 16 bases between. The CDR3 loop reads CASTIRAGPNTEAFF. The CDR3 bases are TGTGCCAGTACCATAAGGGCAGGGCCGAACACTGAAGCTTTCTTT.

In its sample, this clonotype was seen many times. The V call is TRBV3-1, the J call TRBJ2-4; possible D gene TRBD1, 5 bases. The CDR3 contains 15 residues. The germline V gene encodes CDR1 LGHDT and CDR2 YNNKEL (reference sequence). V dropped 4 bases and J dropped 0 bases, with 10 bases sitting between them. The CDR3 DNA sequence: TGTGCCAGCAGCCTGACAGCTCTAGCCAAAAACATTCAGTACTTC. Translating it yields CASSLTALAKNIQYF.

This chain joins TRBV7-2 and TRBJ2-7; D not resolved. Germline CDR1 is SGHTA and CDR2 is FQGNSA. Trimming took 5 bases from V and 2 from J, leaving 7 bases between them. The CDR3 contains 12 residues. CDR3 coding DNA: TGTGCCAGCAGCATGGGTCCCTACGAGCAGTACTTC. This encodes CASSMGPYEQYF. The whole variable domain, remainder taken from reference TRBV7-2 and TRBJ2-7, is GAGVSQSPSNKVTEKGKDVELRCDPISGHTALYWYRQSLGQGLEFLIYFQGNSAPDKSGLPSDRFSAERTGGSVSTLTIQRTQQEDSAVYLCASSMGPYEQYFGPGTRLTVT.

This clonotype came up once. This chain links TRBV6-5 with TRBJ2-5, with D tentatively TRBD1 or TRBD2 (6 bases each). Germline CDR1 reads MNHEY; CDR2 reads SVGAGI. V shed 10 bases and J shed 5 bases, with 20 bases lying between them. This CDR3 has 14 residues. In nucleotides, the CDR3 is TGTGCCACTCTTCGGGGGACACGGAGGGAGACCCAGTACTTC. It specifies CATLRGTRRETQYF.

In its sample, this clonotype was seen a few times. The chain couples TRBV5-1 to TRBJ2-5, with 7 bases aligning to TRBD1. With the DNA end fitting TRBJ2-7 better, the J assignment may be wrong. Germline V CDR1 and CDR2: SGHRS, YFSETQ. There are 14 residues in the CDR3. The CDR3, as DNA: TGCGCCAGCAGCCCTCAGACAGGGTCAAACGAGCAGTACTTC. Translation: CASSPQTGSNEQYF.

The CDR3 DNA reads as TGTGCCTGGAGTGGGTGGACTAGCGGGACACAAGAGACCCAGTACTTC. Its translation is CAWSGWTSGTQETQYF. The J gene is TRBJ2-5, the V gene TRBV30; 12 bases map to TRBD2. This CDR3 has 16 residues. V was pared by 1 base and J by 2 bases, with 5 bases of the junction left unmatched. CDR1 is GTSNPN and CDR2 is SVGIG in the germline V gene (reference sequence). Variable domain in full (rest from reference TRBV30 and TRBJ2-5): SQTIHQWPATLVQPVGSPLSLECTVEGTSNPNLYWYRQAAGRGLQLLFYSVGIGQISSEVPQNLSASRPQDRQFILSSKKLLLSDSGFYLCAWSGWTSGTQETQYFGPGTRLLVL.

This clonotype was detected only a few times. V gene TRBV12-3 or TRBV12-4 combines with J gene TRBJ2-1, with D hard to call. With 4 bases removed from V and 7 bases from J, the gap between germline ends came to 5 bases. CDR3 length: 11 residues. The CDR3: CASSSWNEQFF. The CDR3 bases are TGTGCCAGCAGTTCTTGGAATGAGCAGTTCTTC.

This chain connects TRBV29-1 to TRBJ2-7; 8 nucleotides agree with TRBD2. With 7 bases clipped from V and 5 bases from J, the junction kept 10 bases outside the gene matches. The germline CDR1 and CDR2 sequences are SQVTM and ANQGSEA. This CDR3 spans 13 amino acids. The CDR3 sequence: CSGGGTRWDEQYF. In DNA form, the CDR3 reads TGCAGCGGAGGAGGGACTAGGTGGGACGAGCAGTACTTC.